This TCR beta chain was obtained from a study of PD-1 blockade in classical Hodgkin lymphoma. Comments on this clone: No antigen is known for it.

Germline V lookup: CDR1 MNHEY, CDR2 SMNVEV (reference sequence). CDR3 size: 15 residues. V lost 3 bases and J lost 1, with 12 bases in between. Whole-study results and caveats: Reports described newly diagnosed patients as having lower baseline TCR diversity than healthy donors. Why repertoires differed is undefined; disease activity or prior therapy possibly contributed.

Time point indicated: newly diagnosed, previously untreated cHL patient sample. Untreated, newly diagnosed classical Hodgkin lymphoma PBMCs were used for comparison. Some clones are missing from TCRdb's copy, which holds only in-frame ones; the method was immunoSEQ multiplex PCR. The top ten clones hold approximately 5% of a sample with 20,000 to 25,000 clones, less than 95% of them seen once. The rearrangement uses TRBV27 and TRBJ1-1; weak D call: TRBD1 (5 bases). What was sequenced was peripheral blood mononuclear cells (PBMCs). The sequence was obtained from a human donor with classical Hodgkin lymphoma. The CDR3 nucleotides are TGTGCCAGCAGTTTCTTCGGGACGCAGAACACTGAAGCTTTCTTT. This translates into CASSFFGTQNTEAFF.